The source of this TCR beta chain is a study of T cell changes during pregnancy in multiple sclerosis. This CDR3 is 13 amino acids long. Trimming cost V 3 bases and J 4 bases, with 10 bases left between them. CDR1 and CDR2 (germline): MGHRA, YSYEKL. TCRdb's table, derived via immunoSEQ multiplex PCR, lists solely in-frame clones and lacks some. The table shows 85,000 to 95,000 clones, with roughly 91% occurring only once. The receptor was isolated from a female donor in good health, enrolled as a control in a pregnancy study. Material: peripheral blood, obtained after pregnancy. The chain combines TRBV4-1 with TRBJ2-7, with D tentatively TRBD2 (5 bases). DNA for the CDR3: TGCGCCAGCAGCCAGGGGAGCGAGTACGAGCAGTACTTC. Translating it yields CASSQGSEYEQYF.